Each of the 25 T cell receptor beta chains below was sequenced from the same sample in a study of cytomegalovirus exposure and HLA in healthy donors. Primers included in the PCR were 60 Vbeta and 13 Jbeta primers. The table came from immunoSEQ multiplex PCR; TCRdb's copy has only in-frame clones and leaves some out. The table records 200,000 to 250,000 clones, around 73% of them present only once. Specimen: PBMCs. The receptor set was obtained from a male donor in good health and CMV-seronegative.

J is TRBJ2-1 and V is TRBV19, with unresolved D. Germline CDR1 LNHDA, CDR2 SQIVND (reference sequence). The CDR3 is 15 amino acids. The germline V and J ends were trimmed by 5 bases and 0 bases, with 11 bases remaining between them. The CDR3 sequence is CASSQASSSYNEQFF. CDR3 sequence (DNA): TGTGCCAGTAGTCAGGCCTCGAGCTCCTACAATGAGCAGTTCTTC. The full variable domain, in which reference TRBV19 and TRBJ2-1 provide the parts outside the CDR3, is DGGITQSPKYLFRKEGQNVTLSCEQNLNHDAMYWYRQDPGQGLRLIYYSQIVNDFQKGDIAEGYSVSREKKESFPLTVTSAQKNPTAFYLCASSQASSSYNEQFFGPGTRLTVL.

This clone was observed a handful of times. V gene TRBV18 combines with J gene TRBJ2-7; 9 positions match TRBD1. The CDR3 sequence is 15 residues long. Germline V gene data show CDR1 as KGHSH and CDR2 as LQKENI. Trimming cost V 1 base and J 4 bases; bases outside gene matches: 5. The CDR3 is CASSPLGTGFYEQYF. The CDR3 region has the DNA TGTGCCAGCTCACCACTCGGGACAGGGTTTTACGAGCAGTACTTC.

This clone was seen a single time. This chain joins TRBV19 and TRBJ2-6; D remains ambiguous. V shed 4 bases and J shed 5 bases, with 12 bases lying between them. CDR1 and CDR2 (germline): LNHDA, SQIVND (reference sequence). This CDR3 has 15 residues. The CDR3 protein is CASSTVVSRANVLTF. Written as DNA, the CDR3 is TGTGCCAGTAGTACTGTAGTGAGTAGGGCCAACGTCCTGACTTTC.

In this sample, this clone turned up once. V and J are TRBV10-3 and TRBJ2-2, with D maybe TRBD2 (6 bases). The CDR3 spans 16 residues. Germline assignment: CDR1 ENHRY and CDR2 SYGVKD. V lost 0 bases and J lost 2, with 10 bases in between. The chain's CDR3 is CAISESAGINTGELFF. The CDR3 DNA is TGTGCCATCAGTGAGTCCGCGGGGATAAACACCGGGGAGCTGTTTTTT.

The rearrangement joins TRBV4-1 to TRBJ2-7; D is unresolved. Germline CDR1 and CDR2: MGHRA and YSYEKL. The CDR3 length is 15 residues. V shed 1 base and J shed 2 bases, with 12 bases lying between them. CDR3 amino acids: CASSQGHTFAYEQYF. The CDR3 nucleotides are TGCGCCAGCAGCCAAGGCCACACCTTTGCCTACGAGCAGTACTTC.

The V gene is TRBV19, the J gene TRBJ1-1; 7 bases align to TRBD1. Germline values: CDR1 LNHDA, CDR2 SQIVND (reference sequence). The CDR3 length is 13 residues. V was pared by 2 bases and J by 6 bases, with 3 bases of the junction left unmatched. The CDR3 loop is CASSIRGLAEAFF. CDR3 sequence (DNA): TGTGCCAGTAGTATAAGGGGGCTTGCTGAAGCTTTCTTT.

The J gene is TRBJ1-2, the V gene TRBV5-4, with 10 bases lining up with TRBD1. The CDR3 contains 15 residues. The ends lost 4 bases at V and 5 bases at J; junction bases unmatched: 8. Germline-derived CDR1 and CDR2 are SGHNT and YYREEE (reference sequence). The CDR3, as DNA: TGTGCCAGCAGCCCGGTGGGACAGGGGTTTTATGGCTACACCTTC. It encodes CASSPVGQGFYGYTF.

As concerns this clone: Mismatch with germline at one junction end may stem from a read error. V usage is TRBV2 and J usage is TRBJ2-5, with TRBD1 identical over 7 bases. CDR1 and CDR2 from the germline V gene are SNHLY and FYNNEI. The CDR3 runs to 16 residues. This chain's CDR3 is CASCERWDRLQETQYF. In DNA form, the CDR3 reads TGTGCCAGCTGTGAGCGTTGGGACAGACTCCAAGAGACCCAGTACTTC.

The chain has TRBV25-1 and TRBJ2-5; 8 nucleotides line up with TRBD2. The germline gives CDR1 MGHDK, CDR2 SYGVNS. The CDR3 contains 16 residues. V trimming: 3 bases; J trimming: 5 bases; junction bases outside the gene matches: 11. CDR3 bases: TGTGCCAGCAGTGAGGCCCAGCGGGAGTCTGGGGAGACCCAGTACTTC. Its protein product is CASSEAQRESGETQYF.

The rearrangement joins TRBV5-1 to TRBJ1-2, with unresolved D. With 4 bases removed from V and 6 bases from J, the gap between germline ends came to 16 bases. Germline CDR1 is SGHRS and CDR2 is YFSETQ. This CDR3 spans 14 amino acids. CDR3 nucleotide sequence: TGCGCCAGCAGCCTCGAGGCGGGGATTCATGGCTACACCTTC. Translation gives CASSLEAGIHGYTF.

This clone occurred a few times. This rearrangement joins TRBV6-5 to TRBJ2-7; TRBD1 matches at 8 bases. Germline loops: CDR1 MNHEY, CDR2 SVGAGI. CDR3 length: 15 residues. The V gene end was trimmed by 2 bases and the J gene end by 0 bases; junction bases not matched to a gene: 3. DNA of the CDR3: TGTGCCAGCAGTTACGTGCAGGGGGCCTCCTACGAGCAGTACTTC. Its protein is CASSYVQGASYEQYF.

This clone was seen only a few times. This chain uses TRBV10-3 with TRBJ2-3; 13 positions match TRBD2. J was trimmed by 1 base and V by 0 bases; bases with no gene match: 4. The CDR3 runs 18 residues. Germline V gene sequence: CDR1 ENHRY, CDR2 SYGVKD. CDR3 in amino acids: CAISESTTSGRRTDTQYF. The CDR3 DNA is TGTGCCATCAGTGAGTCTACGACTAGCGGGAGGCGCACAGATACGCAGTATTTT.

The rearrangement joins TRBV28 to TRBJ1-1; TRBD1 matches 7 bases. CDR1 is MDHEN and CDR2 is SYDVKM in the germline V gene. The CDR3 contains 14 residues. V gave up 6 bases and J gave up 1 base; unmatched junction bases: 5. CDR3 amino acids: CASSVTGENTEAFF. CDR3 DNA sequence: TGTGCCAGCAGCGTCACAGGGGAGAACACTGAAGCTTTCTTT.

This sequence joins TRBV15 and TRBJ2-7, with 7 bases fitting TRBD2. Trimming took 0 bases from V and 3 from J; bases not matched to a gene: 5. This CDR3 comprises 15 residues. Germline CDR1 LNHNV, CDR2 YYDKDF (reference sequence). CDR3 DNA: TGTGCCACCAGCAGAGATGTTGGGGGGGGCTACGAGCAGTACTTC. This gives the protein CATSRDVGGGYEQYF. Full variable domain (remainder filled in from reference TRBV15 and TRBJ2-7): DAMVIQNPRYQVTQFGKPVTLSCSQTLNHNVMYWYQQKSSQAPKLLFHYYDKDFNNEADTPDNFQSRRPNTSFCFLDIRSPGLGDTAMYLCATSRDVGGGYEQYFGPGTRLTVT.

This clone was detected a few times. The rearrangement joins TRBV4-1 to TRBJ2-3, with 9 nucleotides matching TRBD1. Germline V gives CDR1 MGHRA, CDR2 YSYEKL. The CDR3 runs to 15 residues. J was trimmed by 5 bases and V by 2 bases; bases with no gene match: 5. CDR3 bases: TGCGCCAGCAGCCAACCGGGACAGGGATTAGATACGCAGTATTTT. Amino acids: CASSQPGQGLDTQYF.

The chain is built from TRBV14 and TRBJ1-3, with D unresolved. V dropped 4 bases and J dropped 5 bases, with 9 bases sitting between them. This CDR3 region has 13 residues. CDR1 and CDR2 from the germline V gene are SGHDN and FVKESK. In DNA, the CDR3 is TGTGCCAGCAGCCCCGGGTCTAGAAACACCATATATTTT. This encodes CASSPGSRNTIYF.

CDR3 sequence reads: CATGPRGTVTDTQYF. The DNA for the CDR3 is TGTGCCACCGGCCCCCGCGGGACAGTCACAGATACGCAGTATTTT. The V and J genes are TRBV6-1 and TRBJ2-3; the D gene is possibly TRBD1 (7 bases). Deletions cut 10 bases from V and 2 bases from J, with 19 bases between. This CDR3 is built from 15 residues. CDR1 is MNHNS, CDR2 SASEGT, per germline.

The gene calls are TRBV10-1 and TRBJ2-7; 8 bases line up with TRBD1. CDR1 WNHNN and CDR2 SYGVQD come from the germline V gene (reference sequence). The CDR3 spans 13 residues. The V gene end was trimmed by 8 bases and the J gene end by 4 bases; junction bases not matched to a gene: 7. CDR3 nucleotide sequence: TGCGCCAGCTGCGGGACAGGTACGTACGAGCAGTACTTC. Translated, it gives CASCGTGTYEQYF.

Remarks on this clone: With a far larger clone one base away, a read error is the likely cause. The CDR3 DNA follows: TGTGCCAGCAGCCAAGACAGGGGGGTGAGTAGCGAGCAGTACTTC. Amino acids: CASSQDRGVSSEQYF. The J gene is TRBJ2-7, the V gene TRBV4-2, with D possibly TRBD1 on 7 matching bases. The ends were cut back, 0 bases at V and 6 bases at J, with 15 bases in the middle. The CDR3 sequence is 15 residues long. Germline-derived CDR1 and CDR2 are LGHNA and YNFKEQ.

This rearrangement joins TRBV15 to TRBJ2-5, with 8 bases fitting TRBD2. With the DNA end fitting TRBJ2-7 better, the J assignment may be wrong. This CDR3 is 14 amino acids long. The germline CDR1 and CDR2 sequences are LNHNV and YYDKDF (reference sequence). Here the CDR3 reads CATSRGTRGYEQYF. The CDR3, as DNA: TGTGCCACCAGCCGGGGGACTAGGGGATACGAGCAGTACTTC.

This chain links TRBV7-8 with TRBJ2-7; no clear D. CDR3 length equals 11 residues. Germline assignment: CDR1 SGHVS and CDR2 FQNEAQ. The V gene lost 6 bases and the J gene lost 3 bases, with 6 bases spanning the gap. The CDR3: CASRNYYEQYF. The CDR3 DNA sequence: TGTGCCAGCAGGAACTACTACGAGCAGTACTTC.

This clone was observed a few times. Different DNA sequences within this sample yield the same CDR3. The CDR3 loop is CASSVSGNTIYF. The CDR3 DNA reads TGTGCCAGCAGCGTCTCTGGAAACACCATATATTTT. The chain has TRBV2 and TRBJ1-3; D is ambiguous. V was trimmed by 6 bases and J by 0 bases, leaving 3 bases between them. The CDR3 contains 12 residues. Germline V gives CDR1 SNHLY, CDR2 FYNNEI.

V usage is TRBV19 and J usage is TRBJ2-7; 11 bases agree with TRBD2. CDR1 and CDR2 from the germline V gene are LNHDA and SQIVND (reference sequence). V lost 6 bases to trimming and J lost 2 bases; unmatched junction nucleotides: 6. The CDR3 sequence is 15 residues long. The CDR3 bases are TGTGCCAGTAGCCCGGGACTAGCGGCGCCCTACGAGCAGTACTTC. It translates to CASSPGLAAPYEQYF.

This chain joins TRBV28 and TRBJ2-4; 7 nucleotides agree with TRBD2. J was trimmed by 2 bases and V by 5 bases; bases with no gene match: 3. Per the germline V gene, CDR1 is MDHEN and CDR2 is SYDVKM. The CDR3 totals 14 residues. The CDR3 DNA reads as TGTGCCAGCAGTGGGGGGGGATCCAAAAACATTCAGTACTTC. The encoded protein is CASSGGGSKNIQYF.

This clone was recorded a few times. CDR3 sequence: CATSSFGTDTQYF. As DNA, the CDR3 is TGTGCCACCAGCAGTTTCGGCACAGATACGCAGTATTTT. The rearrangement joins TRBV15 to TRBJ2-3; D is unresolved. The CDR3 consists of 13 residues. Germline V gene data show CDR1 as LNHNV and CDR2 as YYDKDF (reference sequence). V was pared by 3 bases and J by 1 base, with 5 bases between.